This TCR beta chain was sequenced in a study of T cells after yellow fever vaccination. The CDR3 has 13 amino acids. Germline lookup yields CDR1 SGDLS and CDR2 YYNGEE. With 2 bases removed from V and 6 bases from J, the gap between germline ends came to 12 bases. TCRdb fed the 5' RACE reads into MiXCR, producing one record per CDR3 protein. The sample includes 600,000 to 750,000 distinct CDR3 sequences, approximately 13% seen only once; the top ten take just under 15%. The genes are TRBV9 and TRBJ2-7, with D possibly called TRBD1 or TRBD2 (5 bases each). The clonotype was recovered from a man aged 25-45 years who received the YFV17D yellow fever vaccine. The sample here was PBMCs, taken on the day of the yellow fever booster vaccination. As DNA, the CDR3 is TGTGCCAGCAGCGTTGAGATAGGGACCGAGCAGTACTTC. Translated, it gives CASSVEIGTEQYF.